A selection of T cell receptor beta chains follows, all from one sample in a study of T cells in Graves' hyperthyroidism and ophthalmopathy. TCRdb processed the multiplex PCR reads anew with MiXCR; each CDR3 protein has one entry. The sample records hundreds of thousands of distinct CDR3 sequences, about 15% being singletons. The sequenced sample consisted of blood. All receptors derive from a woman in her twenties or thirties with Graves' hyperthyroidism that later progressed to Graves' ophthalmopathy. Both conserved end residues are part of each CDR3. A D gene is named only where the DNA matches it firmly. A clone size is listed for some rows: how often the clone was seen (once, few, many), or a class if it is expanded.

>TRBJ1-4|few|TRBV7-2|-
CASSARGPMTNEKLFF
TGTGCCAGCAGCGCCCGGGGGCCTATGACTAATGAAAAACTGTTTTTT
>TRBJ2-5|-|TRBV3-1|-
CASSQGNLRGETQYF
TGTGCCAGCAGCCAGGGCAACCTCAGGGGAGAGACCCAGTACTTC
>TRBJ2-7|-|TRBV6-2/TRBV6-3|-
CASSYPLGRNEQYF
TGTGCCAGCAGTTACCCATTAGGAAGGAACGAGCAGTACTTC
>TRBJ2-1|-|TRBV19|TRBD2
CATSYGASGSNEQFF
TGTGCCACCTCATATGGGGCTAGCGGGAGTAATGAGCAGTTCTTC
>TRBJ2-7|many|TRBV7-9|TRBD1
CASSPPDRGFYEQYF
TGTGCCAGCAGCCCTCCGGACAGGGGGTTCTACGAGCAGTACTTC
>TRBJ2-3|many|TRBV13|TRBD1
CASSLRQGLRADTQYF
TGTGCCAGCAGCCTAAGACAGGGATTGCGGGCAGATACGCAGTATTTT
>TRBJ2-7|few|TRBV5-1|-
CASSPLSLYEQYF
TGCGCCAGCAGCCCACTTTCTCTCTACGAGCAGTACTTC
>TRBJ2-5|many|TRBV6-1|-
CASSPQVLGETQYF
TGTGCCAGCAGTCCACAGGTCCTCGGGGAGACCCAGTACTTC
>TRBJ2-5|many|TRBV12-5|-
CASGLIEETQYF
TGTGCTAGTGGTCTGATAGAAGAGACCCAGTACTTC
>TRBJ1-5|many|TRBV19|-
CASSGSTYTGTLGGQPQHF
TGTGCCAGTAGCGGTTCGACCTATACCGGGACTCTTGGCGGGCAGCCCCAGCATTTT
>TRBJ1-2|many|TRBV6-1|-
CASIRDGSLNPGYTF
TGTGCCAGCATTCGAGATGGATCCCTCAATCCCGGCTACACCTTC
>TRBJ1-1|-|TRBV19|TRBD1
CASSIDQDRGQPRAFF
TGTGCCAGTAGTATAGATCAAGACAGGGGCCAACCTCGAGCTTTCTTT
>TRBJ2-2|many|TRBV11-2|-
CASSAITPGELFF
TGTGCCAGCAGCGCCATCACGCCCGGGGAGCTGTTTTTT
>TRBJ1-1|many|TRBV20-1|-
CSARDTGYAEAFF
TGCAGTGCTAGAGATACGGGTTACGCTGAAGCTTTCTTT
>TRBJ2-5|-|TRBV25-1|-
CASSEYAAVETQYF
TGTGCCAGCAGTGAATACGCGGCAGTAGAGACCCAGTACTTC
>TRBJ2-5|many|TRBV12-3/TRBV12-4|-
CASSRRVMETQYF
TGTGCCAGCAGTCGGAGGGTTATGGAGACCCAGTACTTC
>TRBJ1-1|many|TRBV6-1|-
CASSEYEGWSDTEAFF
TGTGCCAGCAGTGAATACGAGGGGTGGTCAGACACTGAAGCTTTCTTT
>TRBJ2-1|few|TRBV2|-
CASRLGQYNEQFF
TGTGCCAGCCGACTCGGACAGTACAATGAGCAGTTCTTC
>TRBJ2-1|many|TRBV10-2|-
CASVLDRSSYNEQFF
TGCGCCAGCGTCTTAGACAGGAGCTCCTACAATGAGCAGTTCTTC
>TRBJ2-4|-|TRBV18|TRBD2
CASSPMTGTSGGNIQYF
TGTGCCAGCTCACCTATGACCGGGACTAGCGGCGGAAACATTCAGTACTTC
>TRBJ1-6|-|TRBV19|-
CASSSLLGGGNSPLHF
TGTGCCAGTAGTTCCCTGCTCGGGGGAGGTAATTCACCCCTCCACTTT
>TRBJ2-2|-|TRBV19|-
CASGGGELFF
TGTGCCAGTGGGGGGGGGGAGCTGTTTTTT
>TRBJ1-1|few|TRBV19|TRBD1
CASSGTGGAGTEAFF
TGTGCCAGTAGTGGGACAGGGGGCGCGGGCACTGAAGCTTTCTTT
>TRBJ2-7|-|TRBV7-9|-
CASRTGWGDSYEQYF
TGTGCCAGCAGAACTGGTTGGGGGGACTCCTACGAGCAGTACTTC
>TRBJ1-2|many|TRBV28|TRBD1
CASSTTGENYGYTF
TGTGCCAGCAGTACCACAGGGGAGAACTATGGCTACACCTTC
>TRBJ2-5|many|TRBV2|-
CASRLEGLETQYF
TGTGCCAGCAGATTGGAGGGGCTAGAGACCCAGTACTTC
>TRBJ2-7|many|TRBV30|TRBD2
CAWIPSGRAYEQYF
TGTGCCTGGATACCTAGCGGGAGGGCCTACGAGCAGTACTTC
>TRBJ2-7|-|TRBV20-1|-
CSASLGDSSFYYEQYF
TGCAGTGCTAGTCTCGGCGACAGTAGCTTTTACTACGAGCAGTACTTC
>TRBJ1-1|many|TRBV30|-
CAWNNKGEAFF
TGTGCCTGGAACAACAAGGGTGAAGCTTTCTTT
>TRBJ2-1|many|TRBV7-3|TRBD2
CASSRGLAGSHEQFF
TGTGCCAGCAGCCGCGGACTAGCGGGAAGTCATGAGCAGTTCTTC
>TRBJ2-1|many|TRBV11-2|TRBD1
CASRKPGQGLGGEQFF
TGTGCCAGCAGGAAACCGGGACAGGGCTTGGGTGGTGAGCAGTTCTTC